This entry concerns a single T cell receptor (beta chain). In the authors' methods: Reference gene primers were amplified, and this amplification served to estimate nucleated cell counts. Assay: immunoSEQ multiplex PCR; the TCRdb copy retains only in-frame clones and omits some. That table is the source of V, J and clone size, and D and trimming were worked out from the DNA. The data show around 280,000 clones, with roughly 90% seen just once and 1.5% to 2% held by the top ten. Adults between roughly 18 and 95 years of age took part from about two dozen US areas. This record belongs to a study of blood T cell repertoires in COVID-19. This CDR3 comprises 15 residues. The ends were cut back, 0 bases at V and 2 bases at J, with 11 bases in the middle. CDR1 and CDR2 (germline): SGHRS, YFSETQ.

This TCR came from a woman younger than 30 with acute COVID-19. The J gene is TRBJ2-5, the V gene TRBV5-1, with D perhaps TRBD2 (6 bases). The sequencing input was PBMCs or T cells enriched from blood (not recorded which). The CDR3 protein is CASSLDPGLQETQYF. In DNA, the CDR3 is TGCGCCAGCAGCTTGGACCCGGGACTTCAAGAGACCCAGTACTTC.